This paragraph covers one T cell receptor (beta chain) sequence. Its antigen remains unidentified. The germline CDR1 and CDR2 sequences are LGHDT and YNNKEL (reference sequence). CDR3 length: 14 residues. Trimming stripped 3 bases from V and 6 bases from J, with 15 bases between. MiXCR, applied by TCRdb to the RT-PCR reads, yields one record per CDR3 protein. The table includes 550,000 to 650,000 distinct CDR3 sequences, approximately 12% detected once. The data derive from a study of response to subunit inactivated influenza vaccine. Study-level points and caveats: There was a suggestion from the authors that each seasonal influenza vaccination recruits few new T cells.

The rearrangement uses TRBV3-1 and TRBJ2-7; no firm D call. The sample here was PBMCs from blood, taken on the day of vaccination. The TCR originated in a man in his fifties who received an inactivated influenza vaccine. CDR3 DNA sequence: TGTGCCAGCAGCCAGGACGGTTCAAGGCCCGAGCAGTACTTC. Its protein product is CASSQDGSRPEQYF.